The sequence of this T cell receptor beta chain was determined in a study of blood T cell repertoires in COVID-19. The CDR3 has 16 residues. CDR1 is PRHDT, CDR2 FYEKMQ, per germline (reference sequence). After removal of 0 bases from V and 6 bases from J, the junction contained 11 bases not matched to a gene. TCRdb's copy holds only in-frame clones and misses some; the assay was immunoSEQ multiplex PCR. The sample lists over 100,000 clones; approximately 80% were seen once. The source of this sequence is a woman of 80 years or more with acute or convalescent COVID-19. The material sequenced was peripheral blood. The chain has TRBV13 and TRBJ2-7; 7 positions agree with TRBD1. The CDR3 spells CASSLGAWGTVSEQYF. The CDR3 nucleotides read TGTGCCAGCAGCTTAGGGGCCTGGGGGACAGTAAGCGAGCAGTACTTC.